This T cell receptor (beta chain) was observed in a study of tumor-infiltrating lymphocytes in oesophageal squamous cell carcinoma. The CDR3 is made up of 15 amino acids. CDR1 and CDR2 (germline): MNHEY, SMNVEV (reference sequence). Trimming removed 7 bases from V and 1 base from J, with 13 bases in between. TCRdb processed the PCR reads anew with MiXCR; each CDR3 protein has one entry. Of more than 10,000 distinct CDR3 sequences listed, roughly 51% were seen once; the top ten hold 30% to 45%. Specimen: esophageal tumor tissue. This receptor was identified in a male donor with esophageal squamous cell carcinoma. The chain has TRBV27 and TRBJ2-2; unclear D gene. As DNA, the CDR3 is TGTGCCAGCAAGGATCAACCAGAGAACACCGGGGAGCTGTTTTTT. This gives the protein CASKDQPENTGELFF.